Below, 12 T cell receptor beta chains from the same sample are listed, as sequenced in a study of cytomegalovirus exposure and HLA in healthy donors. Primers: 60 Vbeta forward and 13 Jbeta reverse. Produced via immunoSEQ multiplex PCR; TCRdb's table is partial and in-frame only. The sample includes under 200,000 clones, around 73% of them seen just once. Sequenced input: PBMCs. The source is a woman aged 18 to 35 in good health and CMV-seropositive.

The J gene is TRBJ2-1, the V gene TRBV4-3; 15 nucleotides agree with TRBD2. V shed 5 bases, J shed 10 bases, and the junction held 12 bases outside the gene matches. The germline gives CDR1 LGHNA, CDR2 YSLEER. The length of the CDR3 is 17 residues. CDR3 amino acids: CASSFRTSGGASEEQFF. For the CDR3, the DNA is TGCGCCAGCAGCTTCCGGACTAGCGGGGGGGCCTCAGAAGAGCAGTTCTTC.

The chain recombines TRBV19 with TRBJ2-7, with TRBD1 as a possible D gene (6 bases). The CDR3 extends over 14 amino acids. Germline V gene sequence: CDR1 LNHDA, CDR2 SQIVND (reference sequence). V gave up 5 bases and J gave up 0 bases, with 11 bases separating them. CDR3 bases: TGTGCCAGTAGTCAGGGGCCCATCTCCTACGAGCAGTACTTC. Residues: CASSQGPISYEQYF.

This chain connects TRBV10-3 to TRBJ2-7; D not certain. The CDR3 runs to 12 residues. Deletions cut 3 bases from V and 3 bases from J, with 6 bases between. Germline V gives CDR1 ENHRY, CDR2 SYGVKD. CDR3 sequence: CAISEFLYEQYF. CDR3 in DNA: TGTGCCATCAGTGAATTCCTCTACGAGCAGTACTTC.

J is TRBJ2-1 and V is TRBV4-1; unclear D gene. With 0 bases removed from V and 3 bases from J, the gap between germline ends came to 9 bases. Germline V gene lookup returns CDR1 MGHRA and CDR2 YSYEKL. The CDR3 runs 15 residues. CDR3 DNA: TGCGCCAGCAGCCAAGATTCTCAGAACTACAATGAGCAGTTCTTC. It codes for CASSQDSQNYNEQFF.

This clone was picked up one time. This chain connects TRBV5-3 to TRBJ1-4; perhaps TRBD1 as D (5 bases). TRBV5-3 is an ORF for which the function is uncertain. The CDR3 runs 15 residues. Trimming cost V 4 bases and J 0 bases, with 10 bases left between them. Written as DNA, the CDR3 is TGTGCCAGAAGCCAGACAGCCCCAACTAATGAAAAACTGTTTTTT. It codes for CARSQTAPTNEKLFF.

Details on this clone: Its ends do not fully match the called genes, so a read error is possible. The chain has TRBV6-4 and TRBJ1-2, with 9 nucleotides matching TRBD1. In germline, CDR1 is MRHNA, CDR2 SNTAGT. The CDR3 length is 15 residues. DNA for the CDR3: TGTGCCAGCAGCTCCACTAAACAGGGGGCCGGTCTTGGGGGGTGG. Residues: CASSSTKQGAGLGGW.

The chain uses TRBV28 and TRBJ1-4; D is ambiguous. This CDR3 has 15 residues. Trimming removed 9 bases at V and 5 bases at J, with 19 bases between. Germline CDR1 reads MDHEN; CDR2 reads SYDVKM. CDR3 loop: CASILSPGSNEKLFF. DNA of the CDR3: TGTGCCAGTATCCTCAGTCCGGGGTCAAATGAAAAACTGTTTTTT. Based on the CDR3 plus reference TRBV28 and TRBJ1-4, the full variable domain is DVKVTQSSRYLVKRTGEKVFLECVQDMDHENMFWYRQDPGLGLRLIYFSYDVKMKEKGDIPEGYSVSREKKERFSLILESASTNQTSMYLCASILSPGSNEKLFFGSGTQLSVL.

This sequence joins TRBV5-6 and TRBJ1-1; D might be TRBD1 (6 bases). The CDR3 extends over 15 amino acids. Looked up from germline, CDR1 is SGHDT and CDR2 is YYEEEE. V gave up 2 bases and J gave up 5 bases, with 16 bases separating them. The CDR3 coding sequence is TGTGCCAGCAGCTTAACAACAGGGTCGGGGACTGAAGCTTTCTTT. This codes for CASSLTTGSGTEAFF.

The chain joins TRBV27 to TRBJ1-1; no reliable D call. Germline CDR1 reads MNHEY; CDR2 reads SMNVEV (reference sequence). The CDR3 sequence is 16 residues long. Deletions cut 6 bases from V and 2 bases from J, with 19 bases between. The CDR3 loop is CASRNFGLTKNTEAFF. CDR3 DNA: TGTGCCAGCAGGAACTTCGGACTGACGAAAAACACTGAAGCTTTCTTT.

This clone was seen only a few times. This chain connects TRBV6-5 to TRBJ1-1; no definite D call. The germline V and J ends were trimmed by 6 bases and 4 bases, with 15 bases remaining between them. Germline V gives CDR1 MNHEY, CDR2 SVGAGI. The CDR3 covers 14 residues. The DNA of the CDR3 is TGTGCCAGCAGGCTCCCCGGGGATATCACTGAAGCTTTCTTT. Translation gives CASRLPGDITEAFF.

The sample holds a few counts of this clone. The rearrangement links TRBV11-3 to TRBJ1-1; maybe TRBD1 (5 bases). V shed 3 bases and J shed 4 bases, with 12 bases lying between them. The germline V gene has CDR1 SGHNT and CDR2 YENEEA. This CDR3 has 14 residues. The CDR3 here is CASSFQGEGTEAFF. The CDR3 DNA reads as TGTGCCAGCAGCTTCCAGGGTGAAGGCACTGAAGCTTTCTTT.

J is TRBJ1-2 and V is TRBV5-1, with a weak D call TRBD1 (6 bases). The CDR3 runs 14 residues. Trimming left V 4 bases short and J 4 bases short, with 14 bases between. Germline values: CDR1 SGHRS, CDR2 YFSETQ. The CDR3 DNA reads as TGCGCCAGCAGCGGACAAGGGGGAGCCTATGGCTACACCTTC. Translation gives CASSGQGGAYGYTF.